Shown below are 3 T cell receptor beta chains from a single sample sequenced in a study of T cells and copy number aberrations in small-cell lung cancer. Method: immunoSEQ multiplex PCR; TCRdb's copy keeps in-frame clones and lacks some. The data hold more than 5,000 clones, with 60% to 80% observed a single time. Sample: tumor tissue. Every receptor here comes from a man aged 45-60 years with small cell lung cancer.

CDR3 in amino acids: CASSLGLASNEQYF. In nucleotides, the CDR3 is TGTGCCAGCAGTCTGGGACTAGCGTCCAACGAGCAGTACTTC. V and J are TRBV27 and TRBJ2-7; 10 positions agree with TRBD2. The CDR3 has 14 amino acids. Germline lookup yields CDR1 MNHEY and CDR2 SMNVEV (reference sequence). V was clipped by 5 bases and J by 5 bases; unmatched bases: 6.

The chain employs TRBV11-3 and TRBJ1-5; no firm D call. Germline V gives CDR1 SGHNT, CDR2 YENEEA. This CDR3 comprises 14 residues. V was pared by 2 bases and J by 0 bases, with 5 bases between. CDR3 in amino acids: CASSLTDSNQPQHF. Written as DNA, the CDR3 is TGTGCCAGCAGCTTAACGGATAGCAATCAGCCCCAGCATTTT.

This clone was found a few times. The V gene is TRBV4-1, the J gene TRBJ2-1, with TRBD2 matching over 14 bases. The CDR3 extends over 16 amino acids. Germline V gene sequence: CDR1 MGHRA, CDR2 YSYEKL. The V and J ends lost 2 bases and 9 bases, in that order; junction bases with no gene match: 6. This CDR3 reads CASSQKGLAGVGEQFF. CDR3 nucleotides: TGCGCCAGCAGCCAAAAGGGACTAGCGGGAGTGGGTGAGCAGTTCTTC.